This T cell receptor beta chain stems from a study of cytomegalovirus exposure and HLA in healthy donors. In the study overall: Most genotyped donors, approximately 81% of roughly 400, had Caucasian-associated genetic ancestry. General study findings and limits: What a later analysis reportedly showed was that an Asian-associated ancestry cluster had fewer N-insertions than the 666-donor mean.

Use of 60 Vbeta and 13 Jbeta primers characterized the PCR. Using immunoSEQ multiplex PCR, the repertoire was profiled, and TCRdb retains in-frame clones only, with some absent. The sample holds roughly 150,000 clones, 85% seen once. CDR1 is WSHSY, CDR2 SAAADI, per germline. The CDR3 sequence is 14 residues long. V dropped 2 bases and J dropped 5 bases, with 13 bases sitting between them. A note on this clone: What it binds is not known.

The receptor was isolated from a boy aged 2 to 10 in good health and CMV-seronegative. Material: PBMCs. V gene TRBV10-2 combines with J gene TRBJ2-7; possible D gene TRBD2, 6 bases. CDR3 bases: TGCGCCAGCAGTGAGGCGGGACCCTGGGACGAGCAGTACGTC. As protein: CASSEAGPWDEQYV.